One TCR beta chain is described in this entry. The data belong to a study of blood T cells in healthy people across ages. A sample-barcoded 5' primer and a J-beta primer mix were used in a second PCR of roughly 7 to 11 cycles. Researchers report that a template-switch adaptor with 12 random nucleotides tagged each cDNA molecule. TCRdb re-called the 5' RACE reads through MiXCR, storing one row per CDR3 protein. The table shows about 640,000 distinct CDR3 sequences, with roughly 43% occurring only once. The V segment lost 6 bases and the J segment 0 bases; nucleotides outside the gene matches: 13. The CDR3 totals 20 residues. CDR1 and CDR2 (germline): SEHNR, FQNEAQ (reference sequence).

Input material: blood. J is TRBJ2-6 and V is TRBV7-9, with TRBD1 matching 11 bases. This receptor was identified in an older man in good health. CDR3 bases: TGTGCCAGCAGTAAAGCTGGGACAGGGGGTACCAGCTCTGGGGCCAACGTCCTGACTTTC. This translates into CASSKAGTGGTSSGANVLTF.